This is a list of T cell receptor beta chains from one sample in a study of early stage breast cancer tumors. Generated by immunoSEQ multiplex PCR, the TCRdb table keeps only in-frame clones and is missing some. This sample carries just over 70,000 clones, roughly 84% of them seen once, and the ten largest clones take around 3.4%. Source material: blood. The receptors were gathered from a person aged 55 to 75 with breast cancer. The CDR3 runs from the conserved cysteine through the conserved F or W. D genes are given only for firm matches. Clone size appears in some rows only: once, few, many, or a class for an expanded clone.

TRBV6-1	-	TRBJ1-4	once	TGTGCCAGCAGGCGCGAGGGCGATGAAAAACTGTTTTTT	CASRREGDEKLFF
TRBV28	-	TRBJ1-2	-	TGTGCCAGCAGTTTACAGGGGCTCCCACTACAGGGCTACACCTTC	CASSLQGLPLQGYTF
TRBV19	TRBD1	TRBJ2-5	-	TGTGCCAGTAGGGACACAGGGGGAGAGACCCAGTACTTC	CASRDTGGETQYF
TRBV2	-	TRBJ2-7	few	TGTGCCAGCAGTGATCAGCGGTTCCCCTACGAGCAGTACTTC	CASSDQRFPYEQYF
TRBV5-1	-	TRBJ2-3	-	-	CASSPRFGQGIWHF
TRBV28	-	TRBJ1-2	-	TGTGCCAGCCACGCCGGGAGTCCGTCAGACTATGGCTACACCTTC	CASHAGSPSDYGYTF
TRBV2	-	TRBJ2-2	-	TGTGCCAGCAGTTTAGGGAGAGCCGGGGAGCTGTTTTTT	CASSLGRAGELFF
TRBV7-3	TRBD1	TRBJ2-7	-	TGTGCCAGCAGCTTAACCCCACAGGGGGCTGACGAGCAGTACTTC	CASSLTPQGADEQYF
TRBV10-3	TRBD1	TRBJ1-5	large	TGTGCCATCGGGACAGGTGATAGCAATCAGCCCCAGCATTTT	CAIGTGDSNQPQHF
TRBV7-9	-	TRBJ1-2	-	TGTGCCAGCAGCTTAGGCATCCTTAACTATGGCTACACCTTC	CASSLGILNYGYTF
TRBV28	TRBD1	TRBJ1-4	-	TGTGCCAGCAGTTTGGAGACAGGGGTAACTAATGAAAAACTGTTTTTT	CASSLETGVTNEKLFF
TRBV9	TRBD2	TRBJ2-5	-	TGTGCCAGCAGCGTTAGCGGGGAGACCCAGTACTTC	CASSVSGETQYF
TRBV9	-	TRBJ2-2	few	TGTGCCAGCAGCGTAGACCCGGGTAACACCGGGGAGCTGTTTTTT	CASSVDPGNTGELFF
TRBV15	TRBD2	TRBJ2-1	once	TGTGCCACCAGCAGAGATATTAGCGGGACCTACAATGAGCAGTTCTTC	CATSRDISGTYNEQFF
TRBV2	-	TRBJ2-3	-	TGTGCCAGCAGCCGCAATGGAGATACGCAGTATTTT	CASSRNGDTQYF
TRBV7-2	-	TRBJ2-3	-	TGTGCCAGCAGCTTCGGACAGTACACAGATACGCAGTATTTT	CASSFGQYTDTQYF
TRBV5-1	TRBD2	TRBJ2-2	few	TGCGCCAGCAGCCCGGGACTAACGAACACCGGGGAGCTGTTTTTT	CASSPGLTNTGELFF
TRBV9	TRBD1	TRBJ2-2	-	TGTGCCAGCAGCCCCTGGGACAGGGAAGTTACCGGGGAGCTGTTTTTT	CASSPWDREVTGELFF
TRBV6-1	TRBD2	TRBJ2-3	-	TGTGCCAGCAGTGCAGCTTCTAGCGGGGGGGCAGACCGAGATACGCAGTATTTT	CASSAASSGGADRDTQYF
TRBV28	TRBD2	TRBJ2-1	-	TGTGCCAGCAGTTTCTCCGGGGGGGCTTACAATGAGCAGTTCTTC	CASSFSGGAYNEQFF
TRBV4-2	-	TRBJ1-1	-	TGTGCCAGCACCCATGGTTGGGAGAACACTGAAGCTTTCTTT	CASTHGWENTEAFF
TRBV5-1	TRBD2	TRBJ2-3	-	TGCGCCAGCAGCTTGATACCCGGGACTAGCGGGCCAGATACGCAGTATTTT	CASSLIPGTSGPDTQYF
TRBV30	-	TRBJ1-1	-	TGTGCTTATCGGGGGGAGTTTGAAGCTTTCTTT	CAYRGEFEAFF
TRBV28	TRBD2	TRBJ2-5	-	TGTGCCAGCAGTATGAGCGGGGGGCAGGGCCAAGAGACCCAGTACTTC	CASSMSGGQGQETQYF
TRBV6-5	-	TRBJ1-2	-	TGTGCCAGCAGCCAGGGGACCCTTAACTATGGCTACACCTTC	CASSQGTLNYGYTF
TRBV5-1	TRBD1	TRBJ1-2	-	TGCGCCAGCAGCGTATCCGGGACAGGGGGCGACGGCTACACCTTC	CASSVSGTGGDGYTF
TRBV6-6	-	TRBJ2-7	few	TGTGCCAGCAGTTACCTCCGGGACTCCAGTGGCGAGCAGTACTTC	CASSYLRDSSGEQYF
TRBV28	-	TRBJ2-6	-	TGTGCCACCAAAGGGGGTATCTCTGGGGCCAACGTCCTGACTTTC	CATKGGISGANVLTF
TRBV2	TRBD1	TRBJ2-7	-	TGTGCCAGCACTACCCAGAGACAGGGCCACTTC	CASTTQRQGHF
TRBV27	TRBD1	TRBJ1-1	few	TGTGCCAGCAGTTTAGATAACAGGGGCATGGGAGCTTTCTTT	CASSLDNRGMGAFF
TRBV7-9	TRBD2	TRBJ2-5	-	TGTGCCAGCAGCGCACTAGCGGGGGGGCAAGAGACCCAGTACTTC	CASSALAGGQETQYF
TRBV6-1	TRBD2	TRBJ2-3	-	TGTGCCAGCAGAAGAGCGGGGGGGCGGGCAGATACGCAGTATTTT	CASRRAGGRADTQYF
TRBV18	-	TRBJ2-5	once	TGTGCCAGCTCACCACCCGTACAAGAGACCCAGTACTTC	CASSPPVQETQYF